This T cell receptor (beta chain) was recorded in a study of blood T cells in healthy people across ages. Study findings and constraints: Expanded clonotype changes were possibly confounded by unknown donor CMV status. The recorded TCR beta diversity per million T cells decreased in a roughly linear manner with age.

Comments on this clonotype: What it binds is not known.

Through a sample-barcoded 5' primer and a J-beta primer mix, a second PCR was run for roughly 7 to 11 cycles. TCRdb analysed the 5' RACE reads with MiXCR anew, one entry per CDR3 protein. This sample yields 1,300,000 or so distinct CDR3 sequences, of which around 59% are seen a single time; 5.5% to 8% belongs to the top ten. Samples had at least 6 million PBMCs isolated from them. This CDR3 has 13 residues. Deletions cut 7 bases from V and 2 bases from J, with 11 bases between. Source material: blood. The receptor comes from a man younger than 35 in good health. The chain joins TRBV12-3 or TRBV12-4 to TRBJ2-5; no reliable D call. Here the CDR3 DNA reads TGTGCCAGCACCCCCGTGGGACAAGAGACCCAGTACTTC. Protein: CASTPVGQETQYF.